This T cell receptor beta chain was captured by sequencing in a study of early T cells in non-severe SARS-CoV-2 infection. As for the study in general: Bulk RNA taken from unsorted whole blood was sequenced, leaving chains unpaired. Study-wide findings and caveats: The VDJdb matching leaned toward anti-spike CD8 responses and overlooked private and CD4 specificities.

CDR3 size: 16 residues. Trimming left V 5 bases short and J 2 bases short, with 16 bases between. Germline CDR1 is SGHTA and CDR2 is FQGNSA. The TCR library protocol was used to attach unique molecular identifiers. These identifiers were attached to individual cDNA molecules. TCRdb ran MiXCR on the 5' RACE reads and lists one entry per CDR3 protein. The sample consists of 65,000 to 80,000 distinct CDR3 sequences, around 13% of them appearing once. This clonotype was counted a few times. Its antigen is undetermined. The sequenced material came from whole blood. The clonotype was recovered from an adult who was a healthcare worker with PCR-confirmed SARS-CoV-2 infection or an uninfected control (not recorded which). V and J are TRBV7-2 and TRBJ2-1, with D possibly being TRBD1 or TRBD2 (6 bases each). The CDR3 reads CASSPRGGKAYNEQFF. DNA for the CDR3: TGTGCCAGCAGCCCCAGGGGCGGGAAGGCCTACAATGAGCAGTTCTTC. Complete variable domain (other parts from reference TRBV7-2 and TRBJ2-1): GAGVSQSPSNKVTEKGKDVELRCDPISGHTALYWYRQSLGQGLEFLIYFQGNSAPDKSGLPSDRFSAERTGGSVSTLTIQRTQQEDSAVYLCASSPRGGKAYNEQFFGPGTRLTVL.